These 21 T cell receptor beta chains originate from one sample sequenced in a study of T cells in Graves' hyperthyroidism and ophthalmopathy. Amplification of TCR beta CDR3 regions was performed using RNA transcripts as template. The HTBI primer set drove a first-round RT-PCR of the TCR CDR3. TCRdb independently ran MiXCR on the multiplex PCR reads; one entry per CDR3 protein. The repertoire includes roughly 500,000 distinct CDR3 sequences, about 20% of them detected once, and approximately 49% sits in the top ten. What was sequenced was blood. All receptors derive from a woman between 65 and 79 years old with Graves' ophthalmopathy.

This clonotype came up a few times. The rearrangement links TRBV10-3 to TRBJ1-2; D not certain. The CDR3 loop spans 13 amino acids. Germline CDR1 and CDR2: ENHRY and SYGVKD. Between the trimmed V and J ends, which lost 4 bases and 6 bases, there was a span of 12 bases. CDR3 loop: CAISVEHWDGYTF. DNA of the CDR3: TGTGCCATCAGTGTAGAGCACTGGGATGGCTACACCTTC.

The chain couples TRBV10-3 to TRBJ2-6; D may be TRBD1 (6 bases). Trimming took off 2 bases at V and 2 bases at J, with 10 bases between the two ends. CDR3 size: 16 residues. Germline V CDR1 and CDR2: ENHRY, SYGVKD. CDR3 sequence reads: CAISESTGTGANVLTF. The CDR3 DNA reads TGTGCCATCAGTGAGAGTACAGGGACTGGGGCCAACGTCCTGACTTTC.

The chain is built from TRBV18 and TRBJ2-1; D not resolved. V was pared by 4 bases and J by 0 bases, with 10 bases between. The CDR3 covers 15 residues. In germline, CDR1 is KGHSH, CDR2 LQKENI. CDR3: CASSRTRSSYNEQFF. The CDR3, as DNA: TGTGCCAGCTCACGGACGCGGAGCTCCTACAATGAGCAGTTCTTC.

This clonotype was seen a handful of times. The chain recombines TRBV20-1 with TRBJ1-1, with a weak D call TRBD1 (5 bases). This CDR3 is built from 15 residues. Germline V CDR1 and CDR2: DFQATT, SNEGSKA (reference sequence). The V gene lost 3 bases and the J gene lost 3 bases, with 17 bases spanning the gap. This CDR3 is CSASLGGGLYTEAFF. The CDR3 nucleotides read TGCAGTGCTAGTTTGGGGGGGGGGTTGTACACTGAAGCTTTCTTT.

CDR3 sequence: CATLSTDTQYF. CDR3 in DNA: TGTGCCACCTTAAGCACAGATACGCAGTATTTT. V is TRBV10-3 and J is TRBJ2-3, with D unresolved. V shed 10 bases and J shed 0 bases, with 5 bases lying between them. The CDR3 runs 11 residues. Germline V gene sequence: CDR1 ENHRY, CDR2 SYGVKD.

The chain carries TRBV12-3 or TRBV12-4 and TRBJ2-3; D is perhaps TRBD1 (6 bases). The germline V and J ends were trimmed by 3 bases and 5 bases, with 15 bases remaining between them. This CDR3 is built from 15 residues. The CDR3 here is CASSFGGPTGDTQYF. Written as DNA, the CDR3 is TGTGCCAGCAGTTTTGGGGGCCCGACGGGAGATACGCAGTATTTT.

This clonotype has more than one count but fewer than ten. This chain joins TRBV19 and TRBJ2-7; 11 positions agree with TRBD2. Germline V gene data show CDR1 as LNHDA and CDR2 as SQIVND (reference sequence). The CDR3 sequence is 16 residues long. Trimming cost V 5 bases and J 6 bases; bases outside gene matches: 12. As DNA, the CDR3 is TGTGCCAGTAGTCCCCGTGGTAGCGGGAGGGCCTGCGAGCAGTACTTC. Amino acids: CASSPRGSGRACEQYF.

The chain has TRBV6-1 and TRBJ2-3; 10 nucleotides align to TRBD2. CDR3 size: 20 residues. Trimming removed 10 bases from V and 5 bases from J; junction bases left unmatched: 27. Germline V gene data show CDR1 as MNHNS and CDR2 as SASEGT. The CDR3, as DNA: TGTGCCACCCAATCCCTGGGTAGCGGGAGGATGGGGGACTTGAGAGATACGCAGTATTTT. Its translation is CATQSLGSGRMGDLRDTQYF.

This clonotype was detected many times. The J gene is TRBJ1-2, the V gene TRBV12-3 or TRBV12-4; possible D gene TRBD1, 5 bases. The V and J ends lost 2 bases and 2 bases respectively, with 15 bases between them. This CDR3 spans 16 amino acids. CDR3 region: CASSLKRGTGNYGYTF. The CDR3, as DNA: TGTGCCAGCAGTTTAAAACGGGGGACGGGCAACTATGGCTACACCTTC.

This clonotype was counted between two and nine times. The junction and the germline gene differ at one end; a read error may be behind it. The chain carries TRBV10-3 and TRBJ2-3; TRBD2 aligns across 13 bases. CDR1 ENHRY and CDR2 SYGVKD come from the germline V gene. This CDR3 spans 17 amino acids. The CDR3 reads CAISPLWTSGSIDTQYF. CDR3 sequence (DNA): TGTGCCATCAGTCCACTCTGGACTAGCGGGAGCATAGATACGCAGTATTTT.

This clonotype was picked up a small number of times. The chain joins TRBV5-1 to TRBJ2-1; D is uncertain. V lost 6 bases to trimming and J lost 0 bases, with 10 bases between them. The CDR3 sequence is 14 residues long. Germline V gives CDR1 SGHRS, CDR2 YFSETQ. This CDR3 is CASTPRSSYNEQFF. CDR3 DNA sequence: TGCGCCAGCACCCCACGTAGCTCCTACAATGAGCAGTTCTTC.

The chain is built from TRBV6-2 or TRBV6-3 and TRBJ2-4, with a weak D call TRBD2 (5 bases). Germline V CDR1 and CDR2: MNHEY, SVGEGT. The CDR3 loop spans 16 amino acids. Trimming removed 0 bases at V and 1 base at J, with 10 bases between. The CDR3 region is CASSYSWEKAKNIQYF. CDR3 DNA: TGTGCCAGCAGTTACTCGTGGGAGAAGGCCAAAAACATTCAGTACTTC.

The chain carries TRBV19 and TRBJ2-2; no definite D call. The germline V and J ends were trimmed by 6 bases and 6 bases, with 14 bases remaining between them. This CDR3 region has 14 residues. Per germline, CDR1 LNHDA and CDR2 SQIVND (reference sequence). This chain's CDR3 is CASRESPGSGELFF. The CDR3 nucleotides are TGTGCCAGTAGGGAGTCTCCGGGTTCCGGGGAGCTGTTTTTT.

On this clonotype: Its ends do not fully match the called genes, so a read error is possible. The chain couples TRBV7-2 to TRBJ2-5; 9 bases are a match to TRBD1. CDR3 size: 20 residues. Germline assignment: CDR1 SGHTA and CDR2 FQGNSA. The CDR3 spells CASSLATGQGISASQETQCF. CDR3 coding DNA: TGTGCCAGCAGCTTAGCTACGGGACAGGGAATAAGTGCCTCCCAAGAGACCCAGTGCTTC.

This rearrangement joins TRBV19 to TRBJ1-1; 9 nucleotides match TRBD1. CDR1 and CDR2 (germline): LNHDA, SQIVND (reference sequence). The CDR3 runs to 14 residues. Trimming at V came to 8 bases and at J to 0 bases, leaving 4 bases not matched to a gene. DNA of the CDR3: TGTGCCAGTGGGACAGGGATGATGAACACTGAAGCTTTCTTT. It yields the protein CASGTGMMNTEAFF.

This chain joins TRBV7-9 and TRBJ2-3, with a weak D call TRBD2 (5 bases). Trimming shortened V by 4 bases and J by 1 base, and 12 bases separated the two germline ends. Per germline, CDR1 SEHNR and CDR2 FQNEAQ (reference sequence). CDR3 size: 15 residues. DNA for the CDR3: TGTGCCAGCAGCTCCCGGCAGGAGGGCACAGATACGCAGTATTTT. Its translation: CASSSRQEGTDTQYF.

The chain recombines TRBV6-1 with TRBJ2-1; the D is unclear. The CDR3 extends over 12 amino acids. Germline-derived CDR1 and CDR2 are MNHNS and SASEGT. Trimming left V 6 bases short and J 8 bases short, with 11 bases between. This chain's CDR3 is CASRPPGHEQFF. Written as DNA, the CDR3 is TGTGCCAGCAGACCCCCGGGCCATGAGCAGTTCTTC.

The chain joins TRBV30 to TRBJ2-2; tentatively, D is TRBD1 (6 bases). This CDR3 is built from 17 residues. The V end lost 0 bases, the J end lost 3 bases, and 17 bases lay between the germline ends. In germline, CDR1 is GTSNPN, CDR2 SVGIG (reference sequence). CDR3 residues: CAWSVGMTRGYTGELFF. The CDR3 region has the DNA TGTGCCTGGAGTGTTGGTATGACCAGGGGTTACACCGGGGAGCTGTTTTTT.

This clonotype was seen many times. V is TRBV2 and J is TRBJ2-1, with a tentative D call TRBD2 (6 bases). The CDR3 runs 13 residues. Trimming cost V 2 bases and J 8 bases, with 10 bases left between them. In germline, CDR1 is SNHLY, CDR2 FYNNEI. The CDR3 coding sequence is TGTGCCAGCAGTGAACGCGGGACCGATGAGCAGTTCTTC. Residues: CASSERGTDEQFF.

J is TRBJ2-4 and V is TRBV5-1; D ambiguous. Trimming removed 0 bases from V and 4 bases from J, with 11 bases in between. CDR3 length equals 15 residues. Germline lookup yields CDR1 SGHRS and CDR2 YFSETQ. CDR3 nucleotide sequence: TGCGCCAGCAGCTTGGATGGCAGATGGAAAAACATTCAGTACTTC. The encoded protein is CASSLDGRWKNIQYF. Using reference TRBV5-1 and TRBJ2-4 for the parts outside the CDR3, the full variable domain is KAGVTQTPRYLIKTRGQQVTLSCSPISGHRSVSWYQQTPGQGLQFLFEYFSETQRNKGNFPGRFSGRQFSNSRSEMNVSTLELGDSALYLCASSLDGRWKNIQYFGAGTRLSVL.

This clonotype has ten or more counts. This rearrangement joins TRBV12-3 or TRBV12-4 to TRBJ2-5; D remains unclear. This CDR3 has 13 residues. Trimming cost V 2 bases and J 3 bases, with 7 bases left between them. The CDR3 region is CASSLSPKETQYF. DNA for the CDR3: TGTGCCAGCAGTTTATCCCCGAAAGAGACCCAGTACTTC.